The clone carrying this T cell receptor beta chain was detected only once. Its antigen is not identified. Germline values: CDR1 SNHLY, CDR2 FYNNEI. The CDR3 is 14 amino acids. Trimming at V came to 4 bases and at J to 1 base, leaving 1 base not matched to a gene. PCR employed 60 Vbeta and 13 Jbeta primers. Repertoires were generated with immunoSEQ multiplex PCR, while TCRdb's copy carries only in-frame clones and drops some. The sample holds tens of thousands of clones, approximately 67% seen once. This sample is drawn from a study of cytomegalovirus exposure and HLA in healthy donors. General study points: Being productive about 90% or about 30% of the time was typical of most TCR beta V segments in an earlier analysis. As confirmed in vitro, three CMV-associated chains were specific for CMV antigens. Cytomegalovirus status, reportedly, was diagnosed with high specificity and sensitivity by the classifier.

This clonotype originated in a man younger than 45 in good health and CMV-seronegative. This chain uses TRBV2 with TRBJ1-1; 9 nucleotides align to TRBD1. The sequenced sample was PBMCs. CDR3 bases: TGTGCCAGCAGTGGACAGGGGGGGAACACTGAAGCTTTCTTT. It specifies CASSGQGGNTEAFF.